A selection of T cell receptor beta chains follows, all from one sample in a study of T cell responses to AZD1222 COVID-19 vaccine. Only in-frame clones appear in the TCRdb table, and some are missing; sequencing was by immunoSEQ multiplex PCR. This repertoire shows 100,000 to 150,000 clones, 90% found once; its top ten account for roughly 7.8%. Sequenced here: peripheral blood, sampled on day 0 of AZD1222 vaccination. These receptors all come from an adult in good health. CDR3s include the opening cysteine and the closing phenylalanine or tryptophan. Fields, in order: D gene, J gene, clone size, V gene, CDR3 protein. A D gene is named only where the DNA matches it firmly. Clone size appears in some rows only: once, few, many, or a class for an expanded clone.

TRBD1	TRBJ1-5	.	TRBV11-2	CASSLDRGFQPQHF
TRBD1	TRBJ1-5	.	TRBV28	CASTQGGGSNQPQHF
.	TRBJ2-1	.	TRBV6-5	CASSYSPGTSNEQFF
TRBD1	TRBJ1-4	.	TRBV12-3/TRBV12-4	CASRNRGGEKLFF
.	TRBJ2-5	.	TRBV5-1	CASSLRRAPGETQYF
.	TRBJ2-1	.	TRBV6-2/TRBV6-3	CASSPMGSYNEQFF
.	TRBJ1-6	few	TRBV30	CAWSLDDNSPLHF
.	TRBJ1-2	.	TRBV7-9	CASSRGEATNYGYTF
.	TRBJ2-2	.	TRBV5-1	CASRREGAQNTGELFF
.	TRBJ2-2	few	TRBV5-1	CASSLGQEMNTGELFF
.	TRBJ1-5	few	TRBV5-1	CASSPLGASNQPQHF
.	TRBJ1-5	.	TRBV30	CAWSPGRNQPQHF
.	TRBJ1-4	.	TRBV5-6	CASSLTDRRLSGEKLFF
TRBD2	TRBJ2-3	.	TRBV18	CASSPPVSGSRTDTQYF
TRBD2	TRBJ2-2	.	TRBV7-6	CASSHASGRTGELFF
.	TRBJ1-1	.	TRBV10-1	CASSVAGNTEAFF
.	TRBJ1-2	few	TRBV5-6	CASSLGPGASYGYTF
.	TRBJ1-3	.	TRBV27	CASSLRSVPGNTIYF
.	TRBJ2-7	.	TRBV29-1	CSVGGSSYEQYF
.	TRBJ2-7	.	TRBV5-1	CASSLGGLSYEQYF
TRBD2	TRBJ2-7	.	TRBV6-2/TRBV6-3	CASSYSNLEGGPRAYEQYF
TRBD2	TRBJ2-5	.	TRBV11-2	CASSLVGRAGETQYF
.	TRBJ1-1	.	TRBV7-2	CASSFEPNTEAFF
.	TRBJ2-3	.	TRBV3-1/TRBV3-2	CASSQMTDTQYF
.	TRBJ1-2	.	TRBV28	CASSLTPNYGYTF
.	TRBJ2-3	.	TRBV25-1	CASTAPGSTDTQYF
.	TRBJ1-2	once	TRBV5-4	CASSPRGTSYGYTF
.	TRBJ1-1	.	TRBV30	CAWERRMNTEAFF
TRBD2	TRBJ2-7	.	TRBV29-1	CSAGEALGGRANEQYF
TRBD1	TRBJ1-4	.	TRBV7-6	CASSLVARTGNEKLFF
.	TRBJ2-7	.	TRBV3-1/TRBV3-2	CASSQWQVPSYEQYF
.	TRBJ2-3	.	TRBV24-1	CATSEAGQGTDTQYF
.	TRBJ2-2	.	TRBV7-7	CASSLGQNTGELFF